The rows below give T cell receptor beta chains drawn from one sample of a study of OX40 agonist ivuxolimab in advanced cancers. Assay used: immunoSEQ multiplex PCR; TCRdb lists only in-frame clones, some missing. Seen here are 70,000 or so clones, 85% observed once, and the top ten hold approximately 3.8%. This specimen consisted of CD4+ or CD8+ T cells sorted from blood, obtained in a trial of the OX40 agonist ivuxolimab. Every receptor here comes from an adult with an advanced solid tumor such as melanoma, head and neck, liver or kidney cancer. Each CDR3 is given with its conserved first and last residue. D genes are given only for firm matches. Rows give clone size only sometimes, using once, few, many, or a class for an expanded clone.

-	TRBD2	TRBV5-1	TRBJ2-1	CASSTTGTRDNEQFF	TGCGCCAGCAGCACGACCGGGACTAGGGACAATGAGCAGTTCTTC
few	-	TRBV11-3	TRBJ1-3	CASSLGAGGSGNTIYF	TGTGCCAGCAGCTTAGGGGCCGGGGGCTCTGGAAACACCATATATTTT
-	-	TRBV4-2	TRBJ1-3	CASSQVEGRGSGNTIYF	TGTGCCAGCAGCCAAGTCGAGGGACGGGGCTCTGGAAACACCATATATTTT
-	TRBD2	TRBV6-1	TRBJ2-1	CASEEGTSGINEQFF	TGTGCCAGCGAAGAGGGGACTAGCGGGATAAATGAGCAGTTCTTC
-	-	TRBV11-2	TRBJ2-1	CASSLDRASNEQFF	TGTGCCAGCAGCTTAGATCGGGCTAGTAATGAGCAGTTCTTC
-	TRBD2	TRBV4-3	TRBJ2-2	CASSPRRAGGLNTGELFF	TGCGCCAGCAGCCCTAGAAGGGCGGGGGGGCTGAACACCGGGGAGCTGTTTTTT
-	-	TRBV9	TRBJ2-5	CASSVGNGPQETQYF	TGTGCCAGCAGCGTAGGAAACGGGCCCCAAGAGACCCAGTACTTC
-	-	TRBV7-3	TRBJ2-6	CASRKGDGPPGANVLTF	TGTGCCAGCAGAAAAGGGGATGGCCCGCCTGGGGCCAACGTCCTGACTTTC
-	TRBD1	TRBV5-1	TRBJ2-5	CASSSAGTGETQYF	TGCGCCAGCAGCTCCGCCGGGACAGGGGAGACCCAGTACTTC
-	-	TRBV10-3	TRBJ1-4	CAISDGTDEKLFF	TGTGCCATCAGTGACGGTACTGATGAAAAACTGTTTTTT